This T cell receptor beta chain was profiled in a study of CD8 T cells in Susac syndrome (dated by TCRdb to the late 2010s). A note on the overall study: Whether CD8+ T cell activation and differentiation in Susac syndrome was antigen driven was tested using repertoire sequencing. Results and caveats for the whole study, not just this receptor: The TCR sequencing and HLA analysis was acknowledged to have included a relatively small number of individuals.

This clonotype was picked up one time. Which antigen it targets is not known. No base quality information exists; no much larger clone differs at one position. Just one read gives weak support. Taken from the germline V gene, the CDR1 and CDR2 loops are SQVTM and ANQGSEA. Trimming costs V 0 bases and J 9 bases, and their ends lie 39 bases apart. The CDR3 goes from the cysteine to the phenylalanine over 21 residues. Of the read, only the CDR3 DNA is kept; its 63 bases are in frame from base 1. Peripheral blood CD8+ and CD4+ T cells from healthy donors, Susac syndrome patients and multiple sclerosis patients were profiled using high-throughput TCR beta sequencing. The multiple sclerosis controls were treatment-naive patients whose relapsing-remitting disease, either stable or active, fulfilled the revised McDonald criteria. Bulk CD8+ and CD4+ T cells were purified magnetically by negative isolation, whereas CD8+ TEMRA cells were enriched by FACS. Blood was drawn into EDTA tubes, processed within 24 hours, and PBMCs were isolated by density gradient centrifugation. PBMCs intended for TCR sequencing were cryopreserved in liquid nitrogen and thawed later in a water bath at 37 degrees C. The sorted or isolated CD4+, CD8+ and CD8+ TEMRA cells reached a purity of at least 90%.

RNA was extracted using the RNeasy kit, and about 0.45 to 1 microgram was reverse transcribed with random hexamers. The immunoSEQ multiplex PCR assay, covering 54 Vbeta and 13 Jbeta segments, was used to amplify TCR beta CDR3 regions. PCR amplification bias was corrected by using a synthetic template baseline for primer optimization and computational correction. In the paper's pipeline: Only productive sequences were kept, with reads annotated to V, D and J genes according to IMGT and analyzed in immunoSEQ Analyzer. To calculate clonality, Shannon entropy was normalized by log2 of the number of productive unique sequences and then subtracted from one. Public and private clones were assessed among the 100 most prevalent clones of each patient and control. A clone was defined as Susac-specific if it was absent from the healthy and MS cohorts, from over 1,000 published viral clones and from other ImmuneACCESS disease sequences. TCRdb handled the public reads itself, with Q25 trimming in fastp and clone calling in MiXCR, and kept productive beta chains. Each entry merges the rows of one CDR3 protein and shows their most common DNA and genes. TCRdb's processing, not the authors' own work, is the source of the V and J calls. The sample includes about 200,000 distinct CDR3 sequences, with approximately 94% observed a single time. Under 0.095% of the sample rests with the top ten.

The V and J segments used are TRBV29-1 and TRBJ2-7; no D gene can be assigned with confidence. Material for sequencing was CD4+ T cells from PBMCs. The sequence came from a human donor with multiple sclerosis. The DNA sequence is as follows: TGCAGCGTTGAAGAGTCCGTAAGGCAGGACCTGACTCTCCTACACCCGAAGGGGCAGTACTTC. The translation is CSVEESVRQDLTLLHPKGQYF.